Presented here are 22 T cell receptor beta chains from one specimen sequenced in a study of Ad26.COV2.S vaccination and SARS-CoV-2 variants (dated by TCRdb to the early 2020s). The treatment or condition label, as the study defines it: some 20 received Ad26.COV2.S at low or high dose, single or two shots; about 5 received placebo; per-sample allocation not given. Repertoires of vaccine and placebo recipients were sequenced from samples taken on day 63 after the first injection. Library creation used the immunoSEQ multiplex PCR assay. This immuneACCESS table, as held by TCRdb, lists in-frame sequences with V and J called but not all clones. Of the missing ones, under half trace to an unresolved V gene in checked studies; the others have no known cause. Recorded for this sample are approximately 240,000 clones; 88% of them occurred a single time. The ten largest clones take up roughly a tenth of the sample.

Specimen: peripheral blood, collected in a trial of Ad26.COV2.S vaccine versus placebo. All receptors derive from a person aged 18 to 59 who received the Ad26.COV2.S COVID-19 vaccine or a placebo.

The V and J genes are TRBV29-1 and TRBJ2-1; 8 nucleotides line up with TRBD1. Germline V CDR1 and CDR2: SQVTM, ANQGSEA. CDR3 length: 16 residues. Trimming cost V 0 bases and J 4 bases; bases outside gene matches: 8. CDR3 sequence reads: CSVEEGTGIKYNEQFF. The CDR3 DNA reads TGCAGCGTTGAAGAGGGGACAGGAATAAAGTACAATGAGCAGTTCTTC.

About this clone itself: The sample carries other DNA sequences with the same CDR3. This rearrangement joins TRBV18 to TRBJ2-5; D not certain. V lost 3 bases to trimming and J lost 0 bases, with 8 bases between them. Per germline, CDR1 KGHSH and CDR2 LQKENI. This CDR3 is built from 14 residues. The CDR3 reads CASSPRTDQETQYF. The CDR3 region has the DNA TGTGCCAGCTCACCCCGGACGGACCAAGAGACCCAGTACTTC.

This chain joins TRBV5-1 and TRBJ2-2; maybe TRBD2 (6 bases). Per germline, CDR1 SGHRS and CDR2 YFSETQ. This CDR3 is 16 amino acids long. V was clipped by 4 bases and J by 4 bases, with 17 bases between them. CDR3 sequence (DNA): TGCGCCAGCAGCGGGACCACAAGGGGAGGCACCGGGGAGCTGTTTTTT. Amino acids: CASSGTTRGGTGELFF. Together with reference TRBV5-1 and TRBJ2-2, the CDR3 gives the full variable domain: KAGVTQTPRYLIKTRGQQVTLSCSPISGHRSVSWYQQTPGQGLQFLFEYFSETQRNKGNFPGRFSGRQFSNSRSEMNVSTLELGDSALYLCASSGTTRGGTGELFFGEGSRLTVL.

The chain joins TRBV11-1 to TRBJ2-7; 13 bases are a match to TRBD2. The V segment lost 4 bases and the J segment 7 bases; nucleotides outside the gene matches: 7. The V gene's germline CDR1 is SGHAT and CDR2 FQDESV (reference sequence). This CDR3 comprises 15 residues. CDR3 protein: CASSYRLAGGGEQYF. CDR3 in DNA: TGTGCCAGCAGCTACCGACTAGCGGGAGGTGGGGAGCAGTACTTC.

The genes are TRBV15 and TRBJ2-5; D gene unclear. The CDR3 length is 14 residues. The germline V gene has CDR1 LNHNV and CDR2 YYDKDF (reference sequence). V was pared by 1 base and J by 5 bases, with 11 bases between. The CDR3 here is CATSRVSPGETQYF. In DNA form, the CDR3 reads TGTGCCACCAGCAGAGTCAGTCCCGGGGAGACCCAGTACTTC.

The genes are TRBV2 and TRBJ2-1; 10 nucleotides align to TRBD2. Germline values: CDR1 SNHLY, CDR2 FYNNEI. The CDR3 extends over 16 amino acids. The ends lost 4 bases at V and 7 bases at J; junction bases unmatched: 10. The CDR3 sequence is CASSGGRLAGLNEQFF. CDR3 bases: TGTGCCAGCAGTGGCGGAAGACTAGCGGGTTTAAATGAGCAGTTCTTC.

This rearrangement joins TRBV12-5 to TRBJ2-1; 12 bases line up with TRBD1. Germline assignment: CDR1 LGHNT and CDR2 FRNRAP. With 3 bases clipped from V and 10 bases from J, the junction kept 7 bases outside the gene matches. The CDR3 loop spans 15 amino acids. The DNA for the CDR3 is TGTGCTAGTGGTTTTGGGACAGGGGGCCTTCAGGAGCAGTTCTTC. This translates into CASGFGTGGLQEQFF. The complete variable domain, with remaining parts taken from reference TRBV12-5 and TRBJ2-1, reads DARVTQTPRHKVTEMGQEVTMRCQPILGHNTVFWYRQTMMQGLELLAYFRNRAPLDDSGMPKDRFSAEMPDATLATLKIQPSEPRDSAVYFCASGFGTGGLQEQFFGPGTRLTVL.

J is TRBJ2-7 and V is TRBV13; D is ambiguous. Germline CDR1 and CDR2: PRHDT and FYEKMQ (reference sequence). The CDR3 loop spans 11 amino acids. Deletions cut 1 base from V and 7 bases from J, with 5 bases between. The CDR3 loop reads CASSLEGEQYF. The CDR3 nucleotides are TGTGCCAGCAGCTTAGAAGGAGAGCAGTACTTC.

The CDR3 DNA sequence: TGCGCCAGCACCGGACAGGGAGACACCGGGGAGCTGTTTTTT. It encodes CASTGQGDTGELFF. This chain links TRBV5-1 with TRBJ2-2, with 8 bases matching TRBD1. V shed 6 bases, J shed 3 bases, and the junction held 4 bases outside the gene matches. The length of the CDR3 is 14 residues. Germline V gene sequence: CDR1 SGHRS, CDR2 YFSETQ.

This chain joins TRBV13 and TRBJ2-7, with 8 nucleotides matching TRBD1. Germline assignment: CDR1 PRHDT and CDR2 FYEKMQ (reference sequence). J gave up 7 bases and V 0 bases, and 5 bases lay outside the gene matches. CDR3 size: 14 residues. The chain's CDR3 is CASSLGDRAREQYF. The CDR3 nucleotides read TGTGCCAGCAGCTTAGGGGACAGGGCTCGGGAGCAGTACTTC.

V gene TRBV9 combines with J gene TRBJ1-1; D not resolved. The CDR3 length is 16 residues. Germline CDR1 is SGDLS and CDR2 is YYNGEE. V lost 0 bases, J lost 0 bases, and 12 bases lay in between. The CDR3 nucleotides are TGTGCCAGCAGCGTAGGTGCGGGGAGGTTGAACACTGAAGCTTTCTTT. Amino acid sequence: CASSVGAGRLNTEAFF.

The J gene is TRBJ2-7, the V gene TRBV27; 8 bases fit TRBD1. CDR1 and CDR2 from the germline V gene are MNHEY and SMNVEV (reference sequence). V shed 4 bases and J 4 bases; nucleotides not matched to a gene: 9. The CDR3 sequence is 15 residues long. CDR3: CASSSLDRGGYEQYF. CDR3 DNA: TGTGCCAGCAGTTCTCTAGACAGGGGTGGTTACGAGCAGTACTTC.

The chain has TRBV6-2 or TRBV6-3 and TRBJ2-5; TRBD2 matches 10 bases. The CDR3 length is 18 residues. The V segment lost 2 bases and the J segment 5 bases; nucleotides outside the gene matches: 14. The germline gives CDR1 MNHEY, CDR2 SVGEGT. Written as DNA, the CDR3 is TGTGCCAGCAGTTACGGGGGCACTAGCGGGATGATCGCGGAGACCCAGTACTTC. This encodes CASSYGGTSGMIAETQYF.

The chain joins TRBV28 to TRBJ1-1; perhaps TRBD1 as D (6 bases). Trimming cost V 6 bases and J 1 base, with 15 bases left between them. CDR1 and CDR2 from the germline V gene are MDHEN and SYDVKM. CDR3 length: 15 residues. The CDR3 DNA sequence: TGTGCCAGCAGCACCACGGACAGTTCGAACACTGAAGCTTTCTTT. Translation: CASSTTDSSNTEAFF.

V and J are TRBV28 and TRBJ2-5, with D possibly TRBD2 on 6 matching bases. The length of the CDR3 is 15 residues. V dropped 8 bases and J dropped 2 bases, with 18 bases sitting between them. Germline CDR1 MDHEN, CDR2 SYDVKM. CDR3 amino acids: CASRGNGPGQETQYF. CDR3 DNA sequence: TGTGCCAGCCGGGGGAACGGACCAGGACAAGAGACCCAGTACTTC.

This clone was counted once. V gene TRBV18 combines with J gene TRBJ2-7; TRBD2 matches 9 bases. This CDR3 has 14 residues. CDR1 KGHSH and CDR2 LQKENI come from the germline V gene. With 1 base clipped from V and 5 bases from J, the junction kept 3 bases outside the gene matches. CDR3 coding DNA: TGTGCCAGCTCACCACTAGCGGGAGTGGACGAGCAGTACTTC. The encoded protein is CASSPLAGVDEQYF.

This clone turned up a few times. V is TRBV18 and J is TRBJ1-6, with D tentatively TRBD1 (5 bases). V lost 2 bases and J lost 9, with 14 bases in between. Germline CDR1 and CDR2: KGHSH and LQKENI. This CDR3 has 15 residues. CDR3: CASSPEQGVGSPLHF. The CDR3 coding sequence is TGTGCCAGCTCACCAGAACAAGGGGTCGGTTCACCCCTCCACTTT.

CDR3 amino acids: CSVEVLGQGIGETQYF. CDR3 sequence (DNA): TGCAGCGTTGAGGTCCTTGGACAGGGTATAGGAGAGACCCAGTACTTC. The chain combines TRBV29-1 with TRBJ2-5, with 8 bases identical to TRBD1. Germline CDR1 is SQVTM and CDR2 is ANQGSEA. Trimming removed 3 bases from V and 4 bases from J; junction bases left unmatched: 13. The CDR3 loop spans 16 amino acids.

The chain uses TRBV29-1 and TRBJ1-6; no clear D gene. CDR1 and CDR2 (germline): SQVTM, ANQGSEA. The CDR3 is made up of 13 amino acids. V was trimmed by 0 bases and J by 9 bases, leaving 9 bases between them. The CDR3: CSVEDQRGSPLHF. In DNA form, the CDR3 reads TGCAGCGTTGAAGATCAGCGGGGTTCACCCCTCCACTTT.

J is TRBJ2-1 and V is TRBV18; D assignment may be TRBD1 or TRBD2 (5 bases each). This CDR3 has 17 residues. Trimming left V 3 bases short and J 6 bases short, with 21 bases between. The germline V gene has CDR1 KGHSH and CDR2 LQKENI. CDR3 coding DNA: TGTGCCAGCTCACCGGGGCCGCGGGTTGGAAGGGGCAATGAGCAGTTCTTC. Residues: CASSPGPRVGRGNEQFF. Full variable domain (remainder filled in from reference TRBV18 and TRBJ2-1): NAGVMQNPRHLVRRRGQEARLRCSPMKGHSHVYWYRQLPEEGLKFMVYLQKENIIDESGMPKERFSAEFPKEGPSILRIQQVVRGDSAAYFCASSPGPRVGRGNEQFFGPGTRLTVL.

Here the CDR3 DNA reads TGTGCCAGCAGCCATCCGACCCCAACAGCGGGAGCAGGGTACAATGAGCAGTTCTTC. This encodes CASSHPTPTAGAGYNEQFF. V and J are TRBV16 and TRBJ2-1; 8 bases fit TRBD2. J gave up 4 bases and V 3 bases, and 17 bases lay outside the gene matches. Germline loops: CDR1 KGHSY, CDR2 FQNENV. The CDR3 has 19 amino acids. The full variable domain, completed using reference TRBV16 and TRBJ2-1, is GEEVAQTPKHLVRGEGQKAKLYCAPIKGHSYVFWYQQVLKNEFKFLISFQNENVFDETGMPKERFSAKCLPNSPCSLEIQATKLEDSAVYFCASSHPTPTAGAGYNEQFFGPGTRLTVL.

The CDR3: CASSPGTDDEAFF. CDR3 sequence (DNA): TGCGCCAGCAGCCCGGGGACAGACGATGAAGCTTTCTTT. V is TRBV5-1 and J is TRBJ1-1; 7 bases map to TRBD1. Germline V gene data show CDR1 as SGHRS and CDR2 as YFSETQ. The CDR3 extends over 13 amino acids. Unmatched junction bases numbered 7, after V lost 4 bases and J lost 7 bases.